This TCR beta chain stems from a study of vaccination and CD4 T cells after COVID-19. Across the whole study: Overlapping spike peptides of SARS-CoV-2, HCoV-NL63, HCoV-OC43 and HCoV-229E were used, and cells were stimulated with them.

Findings and caveats of the study: The median count of SARS-CoV-2-reactive clonotypes rose from roughly 21 to 40, not significantly. In convalescent patients, 304 of 307 vaccine-specific clones were mono-reactive for SARS-CoV-2 spike.

The Oncomine TCR Beta short-read assay was applied to DNA of cultured CD4+ T cells. Using its own MiXCR run on the PCR reads, TCRdb lists one record per CDR3 protein. This table has approximately 15,000 distinct CDR3 sequences, about 59% appearing once. Points on this clonotype: Its antigen is still unknown.

Documented treatment: roughly ten-day PBMC culture with coronavirus spike peptide pools or control peptides (ViraFEST assay). The germline CDR1 and CDR2 sequences are SGHRS and YFSETQ. V gave up 5 bases and J gave up 3 bases; unmatched junction bases: 10. CDR3 length: 17 amino acids. This TCR was recovered from a human donor who had recovered from COVID-19. This sequence joins TRBV5-1 and TRBJ2-5; 13 bases agree with TRBD2. Source material: CD4+ T cells from blood, cultured in vitro. CDR3: CASRSGTSGIVEETQYF. The CDR3 nucleotides are TGCGCCAGCAGATCCGGGACTAGCGGGATTGTAGAAGAGACCCAGTACTTC.